The sequence of this TCR beta chain was determined in a study of blood T cell repertoires in COVID-19. Germline CDR1 and CDR2: LGHNT and FRNRAP. V shed 8 bases and J shed 1 base, with 18 bases lying between them. The CDR3 length is 17 residues. Profiling relied on immunoSEQ multiplex PCR, and the TCRdb table lists in-frame clones only, not all of them. The profile shows roughly 97,000 clones, roughly nine tenths of them singletons. The clonotype originates from a human donor in a cohort sampled during active COVID-19. Sequenced material: peripheral blood. The chain carries TRBV12-5 and TRBJ2-6, with D perhaps TRBD1 (5 bases). CDR3 protein: CASSRGRNPSGANVLTF. In DNA, the CDR3 is TGTGCTAGTAGTAGGGGCCGCAATCCATCTGGGGCCAACGTCCTGACTTTC. Based on the CDR3 plus reference TRBV12-5 and TRBJ2-6, the full variable domain is DARVTQTPRHKVTEMGQEVTMRCQPILGHNTVFWYRQTMMQGLELLAYFRNRAPLDDSGMPKDRFSAEMPDATLATLKIQPSEPRDSAVYFCASSRGRNPSGANVLTFGAGSRLTVL.